The 26 T cell receptor beta chains presented below share a single source sample, sequenced in a study of CD8+ T cells in alopecia areata. In each case, RNA was isolated and then reverse transcribed into cDNA as the sequencing template. Produced via immunoSEQ multiplex PCR; TCRdb's table is partial and in-frame only. The table lists approximately 89,000 clones, 40% to 55% of them singletons, with 0.6% to 0.85% in the top ten. Sequencing input: CD4+ T cells sorted from blood. The receptors shown here come from a human donor with alopecia areata.

This clone occurred a few times. The rearrangement links TRBV7-2 to TRBJ2-1; D ambiguous. The germline CDR1 and CDR2 sequences are SGHTA and FQGNSA. The CDR3 contains 13 residues. The germline V and J ends were trimmed by 5 bases and 9 bases, with 14 bases remaining between them. In DNA, the CDR3 is TGTGCCAGCAGCCCCCTCGTTTCCGCTGAGCAGTTCTTC. Translating it yields CASSPLVSAEQFF.

The chain combines TRBV29-1 with TRBJ2-5; D ambiguous. The ends were cut back, 2 bases at V and 3 bases at J, with 7 bases in the middle. Germline values: CDR1 SQVTM, CDR2 ANQGSEA. The CDR3 has 12 residues. CDR3 residues: CSVERMEETQYF. The CDR3 DNA reads as TGCAGCGTTGAAAGGATGGAAGAGACCCAGTACTTC.

This chain uses TRBV25-1 with TRBJ2-3; D is undetermined. This CDR3 region has 14 residues. The V gene's germline CDR1 is MGHDK and CDR2 SYGVNS. The germline V and J ends were trimmed by 1 base and 3 bases, with 8 bases remaining between them. The CDR3 sequence is CASSELVSTDTQYF. DNA for the CDR3: TGTGCCAGCAGTGAATTGGTTTCAACAGATACGCAGTATTTT.

To note about this clone: The identical CDR3 is also encoded by other nucleotide sequences in the sample. The chain recombines TRBV5-1 with TRBJ2-7, with 8 positions matching TRBD2. Germline CDR1 is SGHRS and CDR2 is YFSETQ. With 2 bases clipped from V and 0 bases from J, the junction kept 1 base outside the gene matches. The CDR3 sequence is 14 residues long. The CDR3 loop is CASSLAGDSYEQYF. CDR3 nucleotides: TGCGCCAGCAGCTTAGCGGGGGACTCCTACGAGCAGTACTTC.

The V and J genes are TRBV29-1 and TRBJ1-2; 10 nucleotides line up with TRBD1. V lost 7 bases and J lost 8; bases outside the gene matches: 4. Per germline, CDR1 SQVTM and CDR2 ANQGSEA. This CDR3 comprises 11 residues. CDR3 nucleotides: TGCAGCGGAGGGACAGGGGAAGGCTACACCTTC. Translated, it gives CSGGTGEGYTF. Supplemented by reference TRBV29-1 and TRBJ1-2, the full variable domain reads SAVISQKPSRDICQRGTSLTIQCQVDSQVTMMFWYRQQPGQSLTLIATANQGSEATYESGFVIDKFPISRPNLTFSTLTVSNMSPEDSSIYLCSGGTGEGYTFGSGTRLTVV.

The chain is built from TRBV5-1 and TRBJ2-1; 8 bases are shared with TRBD2. Trimming took 0 bases from V and 5 from J; bases not matched to a gene: 13. Germline loops: CDR1 SGHRS, CDR2 YFSETQ. The CDR3 has 18 amino acids. The CDR3 region has the DNA TGCGCCAGCAGCTTGGCCGTACGGGCTAGCGGGCGGGACAATGAGCAGTTCTTC. Amino acids: CASSLAVRASGRDNEQFF.

This clone has only a few counts. The chain is built from TRBV28 and TRBJ2-5, with 8 bases fitting TRBD1. V was pared by 2 bases and J by 4 bases, with 9 bases of the junction left unmatched. The CDR3 totals 16 residues. Per germline, CDR1 MDHEN and CDR2 SYDVKM. CDR3: CASSLSRGRFAETQYF. The CDR3 nucleotides are TGTGCCAGCAGTTTAAGCAGGGGGCGGTTCGCAGAGACCCAGTACTTC.

This clone was detected a few times. V is TRBV29-1 and J is TRBJ2-7, with unresolved D. The ends were cut back, 4 bases at V and 6 bases at J, with 16 bases in the middle. CDR1 and CDR2 from the germline V gene are SQVTM and ANQGSEA. The CDR3 runs to 13 residues. The CDR3 sequence: CSVATDLIGEQYF. The CDR3 DNA is TGCAGCGTTGCTACAGACCTGATTGGCGAGCAGTACTTC.

This clone was counted a few times. The gene calls are TRBV7-2 and TRBJ2-7; D could derive from TRBD1 or TRBD2 (5 bases each). With 1 base removed from V and 7 bases from J, the gap between germline ends came to 8 bases. The CDR3 runs 12 residues. Germline CDR1 is SGHTA and CDR2 is FQGNSA. CDR3 DNA sequence: TGTGCCAGCAGCTTAGGTTGGGGGGAGCAGTACTTC. This translates into CASSLGWGEQYF. Full variable domain (remainder filled in from reference TRBV7-2 and TRBJ2-7): GAGVSQSPSNKVTEKGKDVELRCDPISGHTALYWYRQSLGQGLEFLIYFQGNSAPDKSGLPSDRFSAERTGGSVSTLTIQRTQQEDSAVYLCASSLGWGEQYFGPGTRLTVT.

The chain has TRBV29-1 and TRBJ1-1; 7 nucleotides line up with TRBD1. In germline, CDR1 is SQVTM, CDR2 ANQGSEA. The CDR3 length is 14 residues. The trim removed 8 bases at V and 1 base at J, leaving 10 bases unmatched. The CDR3 region has the DNA TGCAGCTCCTCAGGGGGGGGCACGAACACTGAAGCTTTCTTT. Protein sequence: CSSSGGGTNTEAFF.

This chain joins TRBV29-1 and TRBJ2-3; D is unclear. V was clipped by 4 bases and J by 6 bases, with 14 bases between them. The CDR3 is 13 amino acids. Germline lookup yields CDR1 SQVTM and CDR2 ANQGSEA. CDR3 nucleotide sequence: TGCAGCGTTGCCCCCCGGGCACTCGATACGCAGTATTTT. Translating it yields CSVAPRALDTQYF.

In this sample, this clone turned up a few times. The J gene is TRBJ2-1, the V gene TRBV29-1; D is undetermined. V was pared by 7 bases and J by 9 bases, with 19 bases between. The CDR3 contains 13 residues. The germline V gene has CDR1 SQVTM and CDR2 ANQGSEA. This chain's CDR3 is CSAYWVRSGEQFF. Here the CDR3 DNA reads TGCAGCGCCTACTGGGTCAGGTCGGGTGAGCAGTTCTTC.

This clone has just a few counts. The chain recombines TRBV29-1 with TRBJ2-1; D ambiguous. Germline CDR1 SQVTM, CDR2 ANQGSEA. The CDR3 has 14 amino acids. The ends were cut back, 5 bases at V and 8 bases at J, with 19 bases in the middle. In nucleotides, the CDR3 is TGCAGCGTTTGGATGGGATCTGGTGGAGATGAGCAGTTCTTC. Its protein product is CSVWMGSGGDEQFF.

This chain joins TRBV28 and TRBJ1-2, with 9 bases aligning to TRBD1. The V gene's germline CDR1 is MDHEN and CDR2 SYDVKM. The junction had 4 bases not matched to a gene; V was cut back by 3 bases and J by 8 bases. CDR3 size: 13 residues. DNA for the CDR3: TGTGCCAGCAGTTTGGGACAGGGTCCCGGCTACACCTTC. It encodes CASSLGQGPGYTF.

This clone appeared many times. V and J are TRBV28 and TRBJ1-5; 9 positions agree with TRBD1. Germline values: CDR1 MDHEN, CDR2 SYDVKM. The CDR3 is made up of 13 amino acids. Losses at the gene ends were 8 bases for V and 7 bases for J; bases not matched to a gene: 6. Here the CDR3 reads CASGGQGRQPQHF. In DNA, the CDR3 is TGTGCCAGCGGGGGACAGGGCAGACAGCCCCAGCATTTT. The complete variable domain, with remaining parts taken from reference TRBV28 and TRBJ1-5, reads DVKVTQSSRYLVKRTGEKVFLECVQDMDHENMFWYRQDPGLGLRLIYFSYDVKMKEKGDIPEGYSVSREKKERFSLILESASTNQTSMYLCASGGQGRQPQHFGDGTRLSIL.

The gene calls are TRBV30 and TRBJ1-2; D not certain. Germline loops: CDR1 GTSNPN, CDR2 SVGIG (reference sequence). The CDR3 spans 11 residues. Trimming took off 0 bases at V and 6 bases at J, with 5 bases between the two ends. For the CDR3, the DNA is TGTGCCTGGAGTGTGATTCATGGCTACACCTTC. It encodes CAWSVIHGYTF.

This chain joins TRBV28 and TRBJ2-7, with 9 positions matching TRBD1. Germline V gene sequence: CDR1 MDHEN, CDR2 SYDVKM. The J segment lost 2 bases and the V segment lost 4 bases, leaving 6 bases of the junction unmatched. The CDR3 is 15 residues long. The CDR3 sequence: CASSSGQGVPYEQYF. The CDR3 DNA follows: TGTGCCAGCAGTTCGGGACAGGGCGTCCCCTACGAGCAGTACTTC.

This clone was observed a handful of times. This sequence joins TRBV29-1 and TRBJ2-1; TRBD2 is a possible D gene (5 bases). The CDR3 covers 12 residues. Germline lookup yields CDR1 SQVTM and CDR2 ANQGSEA. V was pared by 4 bases and J by 3 bases, with 7 bases between. The CDR3 bases are TGCAGCGTTGGGACTCTCTACAATGAGCAGTTCTTC. Translated, it gives CSVGTLYNEQFF.

The count of this clone is one. The chain employs TRBV10-1 and TRBJ2-5; the D is unclear. Trimming left V 7 bases short and J 4 bases short, with 4 bases between. The CDR3 is 10 amino acids. The germline gives CDR1 WNHNN, CDR2 SYGVQD (reference sequence). In nucleotides, the CDR3 is TGCGCCAGCATCGGAGAGACCCAGTACTTC. Encoded protein: CASIGETQYF.

V and J are TRBV28 and TRBJ1-1; 8 bases match TRBD1. The ends lost 5 bases at V and 0 bases at J; junction bases unmatched: 2. CDR1 is MDHEN, CDR2 SYDVKM, per germline. The CDR3 sequence is 14 residues long. CDR3 nucleotides: TGTGCCAGCAGTGGGACAGGCCTGAACACTGAAGCTTTCTTT. Its translation: CASSGTGLNTEAFF.

V is TRBV29-1 and J is TRBJ2-7; D gene ambiguous. V lost 5 bases, J lost 0 bases, and 14 bases lay in between. The CDR3 is 14 amino acids. Germline loops: CDR1 SQVTM, CDR2 ANQGSEA. The CDR3 sequence is CSVYVRTGSYEQYF. The CDR3 DNA reads TGCAGCGTTTATGTTCGTACCGGCTCCTACGAGCAGTACTTC.

The CDR3 DNA reads TGTGCCAGCGGACGGGACAGGGCGGAGGAGACCCAGTACTTC. Amino acids: CASGRDRAEETQYF. The rearrangement uses TRBV2 and TRBJ2-5; 9 nucleotides match TRBD1. The CDR3 has 14 residues. The germline V gene encodes CDR1 SNHLY and CDR2 FYNNEI. V lost 8 bases and J lost 5; bases outside the gene matches: 9. The variable domain in full, completed from reference TRBV2 and TRBJ2-5, reads EPEVTQTPSHQVTQMGQEVILRCVPISNHLYFYWYRQILGQKVEFLVSFYNNEISEKSEIFDDQFSVERPDGSNFTLKIRSTKLEDSAMYFCASGRDRAEETQYFGPGTRLLVL.

The chain is built from TRBV30 and TRBJ1-3; D may be TRBD1 (5 bases). V was pared by 4 bases and J by 7 bases, with 14 bases between. Germline V gene data show CDR1 as GTSNPN and CDR2 as SVGIG (reference sequence). This CDR3 comprises 13 residues. The CDR3 protein is CAWTGGMGNTIYF. The DNA for the CDR3 is TGTGCCTGGACCGGGGGAATGGGGAACACCATATATTTT.

The chain employs TRBV28 and TRBJ2-7; 7 bases align to TRBD1. CDR3 length: 14 amino acids. The junction had 12 bases not matched to a gene; V was cut back by 8 bases and J by 5 bases. Germline CDR1 MDHEN, CDR2 SYDVKM. The CDR3 region has the DNA TGTGCCAGCCAGAGTCCGGGACAGAAGAACGAGCAGTACTTC. Translated, it gives CASQSPGQKNEQYF.

The rearrangement uses TRBV5-1 and TRBJ2-7; a possible D gene is TRBD1 (5 bases). Per germline, CDR1 SGHRS and CDR2 YFSETQ. The V end lost 2 bases, the J end lost 6 bases, and 15 bases lay between the germline ends. The CDR3 sequence is 14 residues long. The DNA of the CDR3 is TGCGCCAGCAGCTTATCACAGGCCAAGGGCGAGCAGTACTTC. Its protein is CASSLSQAKGEQYF.

The chain joins TRBV5-1 to TRBJ2-1; D tentatively fits TRBD1 or TRBD2 (5 bases each). Per the germline V gene, CDR1 is SGHRS and CDR2 is YFSETQ. V lost 2 bases and J 10 bases, leaving 16 bases between the germline ends. The CDR3 is made up of 14 amino acids. DNA for the CDR3: TGCGCCAGCAGCTTCGGGACCAGCCGTATCGAGCAGTTCTTC. Its translation: CASSFGTSRIEQFF.